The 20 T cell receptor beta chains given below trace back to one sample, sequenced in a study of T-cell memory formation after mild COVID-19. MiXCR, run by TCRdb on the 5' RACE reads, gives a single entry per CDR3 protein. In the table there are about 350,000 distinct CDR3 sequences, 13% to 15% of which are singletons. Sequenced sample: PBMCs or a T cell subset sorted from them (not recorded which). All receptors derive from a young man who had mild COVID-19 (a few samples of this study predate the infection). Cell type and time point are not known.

The CDR3 region has the DNA TGTGCCAGCAGCATGGTGACAGGGGTTACTGAGACCCAGTACTTC. This sequence encodes CASSMVTGVTETQYF. The rearrangement links TRBV12-3 or TRBV12-4 to TRBJ2-5, with 8 bases fitting TRBD1. This CDR3 contains 15 residues. With 6 bases clipped from V and 5 bases from J, the junction kept 11 bases outside the gene matches.

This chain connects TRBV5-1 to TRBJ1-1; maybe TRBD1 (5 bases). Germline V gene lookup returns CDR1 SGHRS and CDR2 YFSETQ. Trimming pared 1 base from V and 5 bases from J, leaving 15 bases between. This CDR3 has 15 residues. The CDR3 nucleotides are TGCGCCAGCAGCTTGCGGGGGTCGAGTCGGACTGAAGCTTTCTTT. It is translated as CASSLRGSSRTEAFF.

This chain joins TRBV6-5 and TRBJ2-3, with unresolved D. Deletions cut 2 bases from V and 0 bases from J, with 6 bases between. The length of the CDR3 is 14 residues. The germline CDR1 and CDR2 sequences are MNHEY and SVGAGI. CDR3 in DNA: TGTGCCAGCAGTTACGGCCACAGCACAGATACGCAGTATTTT. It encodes CASSYGHSTDTQYF.

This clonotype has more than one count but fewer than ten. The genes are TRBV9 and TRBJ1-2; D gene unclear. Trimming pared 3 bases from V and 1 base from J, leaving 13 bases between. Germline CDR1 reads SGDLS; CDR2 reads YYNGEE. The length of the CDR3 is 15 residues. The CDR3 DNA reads TGTGCCAGCAGCGACTCGCGGAATCTTAACTATGGCTACACCTTC. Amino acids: CASSDSRNLNYGYTF.

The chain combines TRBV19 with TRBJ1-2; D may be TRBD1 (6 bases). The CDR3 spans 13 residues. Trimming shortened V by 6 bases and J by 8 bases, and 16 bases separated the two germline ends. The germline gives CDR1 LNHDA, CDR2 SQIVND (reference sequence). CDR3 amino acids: CASSKGVLRGYTF. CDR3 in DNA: TGTGCCAGTAGCAAGGGGGTTCTAAGAGGCTACACCTTC.

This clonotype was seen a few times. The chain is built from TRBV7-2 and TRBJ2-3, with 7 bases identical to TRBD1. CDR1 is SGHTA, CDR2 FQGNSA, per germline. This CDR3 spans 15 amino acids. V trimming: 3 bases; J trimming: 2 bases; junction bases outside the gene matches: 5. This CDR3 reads CASSFRDRLTDTQYF. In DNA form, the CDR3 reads TGTGCCAGCAGCTTCCGGGACAGACTCACAGATACGCAGTATTTT. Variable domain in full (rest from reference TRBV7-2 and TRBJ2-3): GAGVSQSPSNKVTEKGKDVELRCDPISGHTALYWYRQSLGQGLEFLIYFQGNSAPDKSGLPSDRFSAERTGGSVSTLTIQRTQQEDSAVYLCASSFRDRLTDTQYFGPGTRLTVL.

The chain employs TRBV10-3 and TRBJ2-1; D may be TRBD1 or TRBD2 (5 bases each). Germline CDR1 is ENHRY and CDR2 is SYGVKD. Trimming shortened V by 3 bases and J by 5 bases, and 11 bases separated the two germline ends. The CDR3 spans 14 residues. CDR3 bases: TGTGCCATCAGTGACGGGACGGCAAACAATGAGCAGTTCTTC. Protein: CAISDGTANNEQFF.

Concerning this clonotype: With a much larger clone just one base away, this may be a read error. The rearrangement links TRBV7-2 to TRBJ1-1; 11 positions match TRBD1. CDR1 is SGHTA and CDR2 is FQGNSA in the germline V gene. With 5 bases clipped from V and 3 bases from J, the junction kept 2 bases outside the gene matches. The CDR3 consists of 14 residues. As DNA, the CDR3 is TGTGCCAGCAGCCCGGACAGGGGGCACACTGAAGCTTTCTTT. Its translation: CASSPDRGHTEAFF.

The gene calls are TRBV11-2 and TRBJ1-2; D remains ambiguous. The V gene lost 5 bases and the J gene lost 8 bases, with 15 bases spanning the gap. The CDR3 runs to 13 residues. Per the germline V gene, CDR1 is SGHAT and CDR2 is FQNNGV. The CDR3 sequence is CASSPSEGRGYTF. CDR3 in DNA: TGTGCCAGCAGCCCTAGTGAGGGAAGGGGCTACACCTTC.

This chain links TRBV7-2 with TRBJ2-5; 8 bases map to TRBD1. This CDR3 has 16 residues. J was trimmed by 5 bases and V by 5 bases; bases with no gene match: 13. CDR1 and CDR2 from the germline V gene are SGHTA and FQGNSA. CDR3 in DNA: TGTGCCAGCAGCCCCTATCGGGGCAGGGGGCGCGAGACCCAGTACTTC. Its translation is CASSPYRGRGRETQYF.

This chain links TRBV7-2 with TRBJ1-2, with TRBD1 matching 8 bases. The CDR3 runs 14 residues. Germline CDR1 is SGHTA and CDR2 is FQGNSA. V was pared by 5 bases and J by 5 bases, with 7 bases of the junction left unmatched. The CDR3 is CASSPTGTGYGYTF. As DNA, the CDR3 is TGTGCCAGCAGCCCGACGGGGACAGGATATGGCTACACCTTC.

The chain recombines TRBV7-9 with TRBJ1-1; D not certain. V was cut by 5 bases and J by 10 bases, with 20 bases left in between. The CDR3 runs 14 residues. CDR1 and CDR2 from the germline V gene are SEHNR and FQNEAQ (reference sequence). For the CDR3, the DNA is TGTGCCAGCAGCAGAACCGGCGCCGAATCACGAGCTTTCTTT. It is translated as CASSRTGAESRAFF.

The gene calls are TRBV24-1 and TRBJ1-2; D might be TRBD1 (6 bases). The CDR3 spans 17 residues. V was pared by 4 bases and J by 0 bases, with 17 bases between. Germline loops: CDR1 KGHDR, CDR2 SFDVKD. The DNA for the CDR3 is TGTGCCACCAGTGACCCGGACCGGGACAAATCTAACTATGGCTACACCTTC. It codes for CATSDPDRDKSNYGYTF.

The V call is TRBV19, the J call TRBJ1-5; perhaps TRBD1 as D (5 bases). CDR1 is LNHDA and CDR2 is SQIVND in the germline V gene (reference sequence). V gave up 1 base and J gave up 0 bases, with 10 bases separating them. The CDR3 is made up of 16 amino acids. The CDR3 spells CASSIGAGPSNQPQHF. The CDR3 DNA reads TGTGCCAGTAGTATAGGGGCAGGGCCTAGCAATCAGCCCCAGCATTTT.

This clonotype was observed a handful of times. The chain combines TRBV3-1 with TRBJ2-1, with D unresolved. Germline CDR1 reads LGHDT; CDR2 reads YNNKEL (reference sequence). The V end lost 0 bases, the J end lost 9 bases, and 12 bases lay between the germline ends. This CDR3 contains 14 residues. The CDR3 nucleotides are TGTGCCAGCAGCCAAGATCTAAGAGAGACTGAGCAGTTCTTC. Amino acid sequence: CASSQDLRETEQFF.

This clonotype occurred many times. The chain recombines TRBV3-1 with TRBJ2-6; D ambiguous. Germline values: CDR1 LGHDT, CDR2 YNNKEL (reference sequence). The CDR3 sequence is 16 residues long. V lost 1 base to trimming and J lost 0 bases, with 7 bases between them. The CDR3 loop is CASSQVFGSGANVLTF. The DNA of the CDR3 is TGTGCCAGCAGCCAAGTATTCGGCTCTGGGGCCAACGTCCTGACTTTC.

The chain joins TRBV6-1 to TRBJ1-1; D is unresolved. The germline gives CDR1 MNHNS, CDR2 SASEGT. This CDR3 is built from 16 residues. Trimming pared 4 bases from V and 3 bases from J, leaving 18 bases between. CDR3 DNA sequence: TGTGCCAGCAGTGGGAGTGTCGGGGTCATGGACACTGAAGCTTTCTTT. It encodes CASSGSVGVMDTEAFF.

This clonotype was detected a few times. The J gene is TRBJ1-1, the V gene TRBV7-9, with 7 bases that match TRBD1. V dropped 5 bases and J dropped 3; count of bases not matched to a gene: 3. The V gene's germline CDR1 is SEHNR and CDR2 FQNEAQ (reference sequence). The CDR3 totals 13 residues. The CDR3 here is CASSRGTDTEAFF. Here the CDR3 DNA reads TGTGCCAGCAGCCGCGGGACAGACACTGAAGCTTTCTTT.

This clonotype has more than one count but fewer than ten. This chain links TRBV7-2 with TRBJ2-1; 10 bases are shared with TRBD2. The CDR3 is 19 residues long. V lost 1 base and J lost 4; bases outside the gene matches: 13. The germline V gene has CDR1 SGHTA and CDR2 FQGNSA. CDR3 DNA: TGTGCCAGCAGCTTAGTATTTAGGCTAGCGGGGGACCTATACAATGAGCAGTTCTTC. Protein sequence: CASSLVFRLAGDLYNEQFF.

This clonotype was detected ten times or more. Here the CDR3 DNA reads TGCGCCAGCAGCTTGACGTCAGGGGGAATGAACACTGAAGCTTTCTTT. It translates to CASSLTSGGMNTEAFF. The chain is built from TRBV5-1 and TRBJ1-1, with 7 bases identical to TRBD1. The CDR3 has 16 amino acids. V was clipped by 1 base and J by 0 bases; unmatched bases: 6. In germline, CDR1 is SGHRS, CDR2 YFSETQ.